Presented here are 19 T cell receptor beta chains from one specimen sequenced in a study of cytomegalovirus exposure and HLA in healthy donors. The PCR was carried out with 60 Vbeta primers and 13 Jbeta primers. Clones were read by immunoSEQ multiplex PCR, and TCRdb kept only the in-frame ones, dropping some. The sample has 200,000 or so clones; around 81% are singletons. What was sequenced was PBMCs. The receptors derive from a woman aged 18 to 35 in good health and CMV-seropositive.

The chain uses TRBV14 and TRBJ2-2, with D possibly being TRBD2 (5 bases). V was pared by 4 bases and J by 5 bases, with 17 bases between. The germline gives CDR1 SGHDN, CDR2 FVKESK. This CDR3 comprises 16 residues. This CDR3 is CASSPMALAGTGELFF. CDR3 bases: TGTGCCAGCAGCCCCATGGCCCTAGCCGGAACCGGGGAGCTGTTTTTT.

The V call is TRBV4-1, the J call TRBJ2-3, with TRBD2 matching over 10 bases. The V segment lost 5 bases and the J segment 5 bases; nucleotides outside the gene matches: 7. CDR1 is MGHRA, CDR2 YSYEKL, per germline. CDR3 length equals 15 residues. In nucleotides, the CDR3 is TGCGCCAGCAGCGGTACTAGCGGGGCAGGAGATACGCAGTATTTT. Translated, it gives CASSGTSGAGDTQYF.

The rearrangement joins TRBV28 to TRBJ1-1; D is undetermined. V lost 3 bases, J lost 6 bases, and 8 bases lay in between. The CDR3 loop spans 12 amino acids. Germline V gives CDR1 MDHEN, CDR2 SYDVKM. CDR3 nucleotide sequence: TGTGCCAGCAGTTTGAGCGGACCTGAAGCTTTCTTT. Translated, it gives CASSLSGPEAFF.

V gene TRBV19 combines with J gene TRBJ2-1, with 7 bases lining up with TRBD2. CDR1 LNHDA and CDR2 SQIVND come from the germline V gene (reference sequence). V was pared by 2 bases and J by 0 bases, with 1 base of the junction left unmatched. This CDR3 has 15 amino acids. CDR3 bases: TGTGCCAGTAGTATAAGCGGGGCCTCCTACAATGAGCAGTTCTTC. Translating it yields CASSISGASYNEQFF.

The chain joins TRBV5-1 to TRBJ2-1, with 12 positions matching TRBD2. The CDR3 extends over 16 amino acids. Germline-derived CDR1 and CDR2 are SGHRS and YFSETQ. Trimming took 2 bases from V and 3 from J; bases not matched to a gene: 3. Written as DNA, the CDR3 is TGCGCCAGCAGCTTCACTAGCGGGGGGCTCTACAATGAGCAGTTCTTC. Amino acid sequence: CASSFTSGGLYNEQFF.

This clone was picked up a small number of times. V and J are TRBV6-6 and TRBJ1-1; perhaps TRBD1 as D (6 bases). The V and J ends lost 6 bases and 0 bases respectively, with 11 bases between them. The CDR3 sequence is 14 residues long. Germline-derived CDR1 and CDR2 are MNHNY and SVGAGI (reference sequence). The CDR3 DNA is TGTGCCAGCAGGATACAGGGTTTGAACACTGAAGCTTTCTTT. Protein product: CASRIQGLNTEAFF.

The J gene is TRBJ2-3, the V gene TRBV27, with D possibly being TRBD2 (6 bases). Germline values: CDR1 MNHEY, CDR2 SMNVEV (reference sequence). Trimming removed 1 base from V and 0 bases from J, with 8 bases in between. The CDR3 has 15 amino acids. DNA of the CDR3: TGTGCCAGCAGTTTATGGGCGGGGAGCACAGATACGCAGTATTTT. Protein: CASSLWAGSTDTQYF.

V is TRBV6-1 and J is TRBJ1-2; D might be TRBD1 (5 bases). The CDR3 spans 15 residues. The germline gives CDR1 MNHNS, CDR2 SASEGT. V was clipped by 5 bases and J by 4 bases, with 17 bases between them. The CDR3: CASSTRQILGYGYTF. CDR3 DNA: TGTGCCAGCAGTACTCGACAGATTTTGGGCTATGGCTACACCTTC.

This clone was seen a single time. This rearrangement joins TRBV18 to TRBJ2-5, with a tentative D call TRBD1 (6 bases). Trimming cost V 3 bases and J 2 bases, with 13 bases left between them. The CDR3 has 15 amino acids. Germline V gene lookup returns CDR1 KGHSH and CDR2 LQKENI. The DNA of the CDR3 is TGTGCCAGCTCACCCGTCACAGGGTTACAAGAGACCCAGTACTTC. Encoded protein: CASSPVTGLQETQYF.

This clone was recorded only once. The chain joins TRBV19 to TRBJ2-7; perhaps TRBD2 as D (6 bases). CDR1 is LNHDA and CDR2 is SQIVND in the germline V gene (reference sequence). This CDR3 has 14 amino acids. Trimming removed 4 bases from V and 2 bases from J, with 12 bases in between. CDR3 DNA sequence: TGTGCCAGTAGTAGGCGGGATCAAGCCTACGAGCAGTACTTC. It encodes CASSRRDQAYEQYF.

A few counts support this clone. The CDR3 DNA reads TGTGCCAGCTCTAAAACAGGGGGCGGTGGCTACACCTTC. Its protein is CASSKTGGGGYTF. V is TRBV5-4 and J is TRBJ1-2; 9 nucleotides match TRBD1. From germline, CDR1 is SGHNT and CDR2 YYREEE (reference sequence). The CDR3 length is 13 residues. The J segment lost 7 bases and the V segment lost 7 bases, leaving 8 bases of the junction unmatched.

The rearrangement links TRBV7-3 to TRBJ2-2; maybe TRBD1 (6 bases). The germline V gene has CDR1 SGHTA and CDR2 FQGTGA. The V end was cut by 1 base, the J end by 4 bases, with 10 bases between. The CDR3 spans 15 residues. CDR3 in DNA: TGTGCCAGCAGCTTAAGGCCAGGGGCCACCGGGGAGCTGTTTTTT. Translating gives CASSLRPGATGELFF. Full variable domain (rest looked up from reference TRBV7-3 and TRBJ2-2): GAGVSQTPSNKVTEKGKYVELRCDPISGHTALYWYRQSLGQGPEFLIYFQGTGAADDSGLPNDRFFAVRPEGSVSTLKIQRTERGDSAVYLCASSLRPGATGELFFGEGSRLTVL.

The chain couples TRBV18 to TRBJ1-2; weak D call: TRBD1 (6 bases). Per germline, CDR1 KGHSH and CDR2 LQKENI. V lost 6 bases and J lost 4, with 18 bases in between. The CDR3 runs 15 residues. The CDR3 reads CASSPAGVGGYGYTF. The CDR3 nucleotides are TGTGCCAGCTCGCCCGCAGGGGTCGGAGGCTATGGCTACACCTTC.

This chain connects TRBV19 to TRBJ2-4; 10 nucleotides match TRBD1. The CDR3 extends over 17 amino acids. Germline assignment: CDR1 LNHDA and CDR2 SQIVND (reference sequence). The V segment lost 3 bases and the J segment 0 bases; nucleotides outside the gene matches: 5. Here the CDR3 DNA reads TGTGCCAGTAGTATGGGGACAGGGGAGGGAGCCAAAAACATTCAGTACTTC. It codes for CASSMGTGEGAKNIQYF. Looking up the rest from reference TRBV19 and TRBJ2-4 gives the full variable domain: DGGITQSPKYLFRKEGQNVTLSCEQNLNHDAMYWYRQDPGQGLRLIYYSQIVNDFQKGDIAEGYSVSREKKESFPLTVTSAQKNPTAFYLCASSMGTGEGAKNIQYFGAGTRLSVL.

This chain uses TRBV6-1 with TRBJ2-3; D is perhaps TRBD1 (5 bases). Germline V gene sequence: CDR1 MNHNS, CDR2 SASEGT. This CDR3 has 14 residues. The V end was cut by 4 bases, the J end by 1 base, with 9 bases between. The CDR3 here is CASSVGRGTDTQYF. In nucleotides, the CDR3 is TGTGCCAGCAGTGTGGGCAGGGGCACAGATACGCAGTATTTT.

V usage is TRBV19 and J usage is TRBJ1-1; possibly TRBD1 for D (5 bases). This CDR3 is 15 amino acids long. Trimming pared 9 bases from V and 2 bases from J, leaving 19 bases between. CDR1 and CDR2 (germline): LNHDA, SQIVND (reference sequence). CDR3 amino acids: CASQPWSGENTEAFF. The CDR3 bases are TGTGCCAGCCAACCTTGGTCGGGGGAAAACACTGAAGCTTTCTTT. Filled out from reference TRBV19 and TRBJ1-1, the complete variable domain reads DGGITQSPKYLFRKEGQNVTLSCEQNLNHDAMYWYRQDPGQGLRLIYYSQIVNDFQKGDIAEGYSVSREKKESFPLTVTSAQKNPTAFYLCASQPWSGENTEAFFGQGTRLTVV.

The V call is TRBV19, the J call TRBJ2-1; D is uncertain. CDR1 and CDR2 (germline): LNHDA, SQIVND (reference sequence). CDR3 size: 13 residues. The ends were cut back, 7 bases at V and 3 bases at J, with 10 bases in the middle. The CDR3 reads CASNSPLYNEQFF. The CDR3 DNA is TGTGCCAGTAATTCCCCACTCTACAATGAGCAGTTCTTC. The full variable domain, with the rest looked up from reference TRBV19 and TRBJ2-1, is DGGITQSPKYLFRKEGQNVTLSCEQNLNHDAMYWYRQDPGQGLRLIYYSQIVNDFQKGDIAEGYSVSREKKESFPLTVTSAQKNPTAFYLCASNSPLYNEQFFGPGTRLTVL.

This clone showed up just a few times. The chain links TRBV2 to TRBJ2-1; a possible D gene is TRBD1 (7 bases). Germline CDR1 and CDR2: SNHLY and FYNNEI. V dropped 4 bases and J dropped 10 bases, with 14 bases sitting between them. This CDR3 has 13 residues. Here the CDR3 DNA reads TGTGCCAGCAGTGTCCGGGACAGCGGGGAGCAGTTCTTC. Its protein product is CASSVRDSGEQFF.

The rearrangement joins TRBV28 to TRBJ1-2; 10 nucleotides align to TRBD1. This CDR3 has 15 residues. Germline V gene data show CDR1 as MDHEN and CDR2 as SYDVKM. Trimming cost V 6 bases and J 2 bases; bases outside gene matches: 6. In nucleotides, the CDR3 is TGTGCCAGCAGCCAAGGGACAGGGGCAAACTATGGCTACACCTTC. This translates into CASSQGTGANYGYTF.